A single sample gave rise to the 24 T cell receptor beta chains below, sequenced in a study of T-cell memory formation after mild COVID-19. Via MiXCR, TCRdb re-called the 5' RACE reads, giving one row per CDR3 protein. The data show fewer than 700,000 distinct CDR3 sequences, about a fifth seen once. The sample consisted of PBMCs or a T cell subset sorted from them (not recorded which). The receptors derive from an adult woman who had mild COVID-19 (a few samples of this study predate the infection). Cell type and time point are not known.

This clonotype has just a few counts. The chain has TRBV30 and TRBJ2-7; possibly TRBD1 or TRBD2 for D (5 bases each). V shed 0 bases and J shed 5 bases, with 14 bases lying between them. This CDR3 is built from 14 residues. Germline V gives CDR1 GTSNPN, CDR2 SVGIG (reference sequence). The CDR3 coding sequence is TGTGCCTGGAGTGTAGGGGCAGAGGGCCACGAGCAGTACTTC. Translated, it gives CAWSVGAEGHEQYF.

The chain is built from TRBV6-6 and TRBJ1-2; D remains ambiguous. The CDR3 is 13 residues long. Trimming removed 6 bases from V and 2 bases from J, with 10 bases in between. In germline, CDR1 is MNHNY, CDR2 SVGAGI (reference sequence). The CDR3 spells CASSPLVNYGYTF. CDR3 coding DNA: TGTGCCAGCAGCCCCCTGGTGAACTATGGCTACACCTTC.

This clonotype was counted only a few times. The chain joins TRBV5-6 to TRBJ2-7; no definite D call. Germline V lookup: CDR1 SGHDT, CDR2 YYEEEE. V lost 4 bases and J lost 5, with 13 bases in between. This CDR3 has 13 amino acids. This chain's CDR3 is CASSARGPDEQYF. CDR3 DNA sequence: TGTGCCAGCAGCGCCCGTGGCCCCGACGAGCAGTACTTC.

The gene calls are TRBV30 and TRBJ1-5, with 9 bases identical to TRBD1. V dropped 8 bases and J dropped 2; count of bases not matched to a gene: 4. The CDR3 contains 13 residues. Germline CDR1 reads GTSNPN; CDR2 reads SVGIG (reference sequence). CDR3 DNA sequence: TGTGCCGCTGACAGGGGGGGCAATCAGCCCCAGCATTTT. This gives the protein CAADRGGNQPQHF.

This clonotype was found a few times. The chain carries TRBV7-2 and TRBJ2-7; perhaps TRBD2 as D (6 bases). V dropped 5 bases and J dropped 1 base, with 15 bases sitting between them. Germline CDR1 is SGHTA and CDR2 is FQGNSA. There are 15 residues in the CDR3. The CDR3 DNA sequence: TGTGCCAGCAGCATGGAGGGGCGCACTTCCTACGAGCAGTACTTC. Its translation: CASSMEGRTSYEQYF.

This chain connects TRBV29-1 to TRBJ1-2; D possibly corresponds to TRBD1 (5 bases). Germline CDR1 is SQVTM and CDR2 is ANQGSEA. V was trimmed by 3 bases and J by 8 bases, leaving 13 bases between them. This CDR3 region has 12 residues. The CDR3 loop reads CSVDPGGRGYTF. The CDR3 bases are TGCAGCGTTGATCCGGGGGGGAGAGGCTACACCTTC.

The chain carries TRBV29-1 and TRBJ2-7; the D is unclear. This CDR3 comprises 12 residues. CDR1 is SQVTM, CDR2 ANQGSEA, per germline. Trimming removed 4 bases from V and 1 base from J, with 8 bases in between. The CDR3 region is CSVATASYEQYF. As DNA, the CDR3 is TGCAGCGTTGCAACAGCTTCCTACGAGCAGTACTTC.

CDR3 bases: TGCAGTGCTAGTCGGATCTTTTTGACAGGGGTTGACACCGGGGAGCTGTTTTTT. This encodes CSASRIFLTGVDTGELFF. The gene calls are TRBV20-1 and TRBJ2-2; 8 bases agree with TRBD1. The CDR3 runs to 18 residues. Germline loops: CDR1 DFQATT, CDR2 SNEGSKA (reference sequence). Trimming took 3 bases from V and 3 from J; bases not matched to a gene: 15.

The sample holds a few counts of this clonotype. V gene TRBV2 combines with J gene TRBJ2-1; 12 bases are a match to TRBD2. Germline lookup yields CDR1 SNHLY and CDR2 FYNNEI. J gave up 4 bases and V 3 bases, and 4 bases lay outside the gene matches. This CDR3 comprises 16 residues. This CDR3 reads CASSEELAGGYNEQFF. As DNA, the CDR3 is TGTGCCAGCAGTGAGGAACTAGCGGGAGGTTACAATGAGCAGTTCTTC.

The chain uses TRBV29-1 and TRBJ1-2; a possible D gene is TRBD1 (5 bases). Germline V gene sequence: CDR1 SQVTM, CDR2 ANQGSEA. The CDR3 consists of 13 residues. The CDR3 here is CGAPAAGVYGYTF. In DNA, the CDR3 is TGCGGGGCCCCGGCAGCGGGGGTCTATGGCTACACCTTC.

This clonotype was recorded many times. The V and J genes are TRBV20-1 and TRBJ2-2, with D perhaps TRBD1 (7 bases). Trimming took 6 bases from V and 4 from J, leaving 15 bases between them. The CDR3 runs 14 residues. Germline CDR1 and CDR2: DFQATT and SNEGSKA (reference sequence). The CDR3 loop is CSAQGGFGTGELFF. The CDR3 DNA reads as TGCAGTGCGCAGGGGGGTTTTGGCACCGGGGAGCTGTTTTTT.

This chain connects TRBV12-3 or TRBV12-4 to TRBJ2-7, with 9 bases aligning to TRBD1. The CDR3 length is 14 residues. V lost 5 bases and J lost 10; bases outside the gene matches: 12. The CDR3 is CASSGGQGGKKQYF. In DNA form, the CDR3 reads TGTGCCAGCAGTGGGGGACAGGGTGGGAAAAAACAGTACTTC.

This chain uses TRBV30 with TRBJ2-1, with 10 bases lining up with TRBD2. The CDR3 covers 12 residues. J lost 7 bases, V lost 4 bases, and 1 base had no gene match. The V gene's germline CDR1 is GTSNPN and CDR2 SVGIG (reference sequence). DNA for the CDR3: TGTGCCTGGACTAGCGGGAGTAATGAGCAGTTCTTC. Protein sequence: CAWTSGSNEQFF.

This clonotype has only a few counts. The chain uses TRBV30 and TRBJ1-1; a possible D gene is TRBD1 (5 bases). The CDR3 extends over 15 amino acids. Germline assignment: CDR1 GTSNPN and CDR2 SVGIG (reference sequence). Trimming cost V 6 bases and J 0 bases, with 17 bases left between them. This CDR3 reads CACFPGLGMNTEAFF. In DNA form, the CDR3 reads TGTGCCTGCTTCCCGGGGCTAGGAATGAACACTGAAGCTTTCTTT.

The rearrangement uses TRBV6-1 and TRBJ1-2; TRBD1 aligns across 10 bases. The J segment lost 4 bases and the V segment lost 6 bases, leaving 14 bases of the junction unmatched. The CDR3 loop spans 17 amino acids. The germline gives CDR1 MNHNS, CDR2 SASEGT. CDR3 nucleotides: TGTGCCAGCAGACTACTCGCCGGGACAGGGGCTGGCTATGGCTACACCTTC. This codes for CASRLLAGTGAGYGYTF.

The chain is built from TRBV5-1 and TRBJ2-6; tentatively, D is TRBD1 (5 bases). V gave up 0 bases and J gave up 2 bases, with 9 bases separating them. Germline V CDR1 and CDR2: SGHRS, YFSETQ. The CDR3 runs to 16 residues. The CDR3 region has the DNA TGCGCCAGCAGCTTGGGGGGCACCCCTGGGGCCAACGTCCTGACTTTC. Translation gives CASSLGGTPGANVLTF.

The chain couples TRBV7-9 to TRBJ2-2, with 7 nucleotides matching TRBD1. V gave up 5 bases and J gave up 3 bases; unmatched junction bases: 6. The CDR3 totals 15 residues. CDR1 is SEHNR, CDR2 FQNEAQ, per germline (reference sequence). The CDR3 coding sequence is TGTGCCAGCAGCCCGGACAGGTCCTACACCGGGGAGCTGTTTTTT. Encoded protein: CASSPDRSYTGELFF.

The chain combines TRBV29-1 with TRBJ1-1; possibly TRBD1 for D (5 bases). Germline values: CDR1 SQVTM, CDR2 ANQGSEA. CDR3 size: 12 residues. Trimming left V 4 bases short and J 4 bases short, with 10 bases between. This CDR3 is CSVGSGRTEAFF. CDR3 DNA: TGCAGCGTTGGATCAGGGCGCACTGAAGCTTTCTTT. Full variable domain (rest looked up from reference TRBV29-1 and TRBJ1-1): SAVISQKPSRDICQRGTSLTIQCQVDSQVTMMFWYRQQPGQSLTLIATANQGSEATYESGFVIDKFPISRPNLTFSTLTVSNMSPEDSSIYLCSVGSGRTEAFFGQGTRLTVV.

The chain joins TRBV7-2 to TRBJ1-1, with no clear D. Germline assignment: CDR1 SGHTA and CDR2 FQGNSA. The CDR3 has 13 residues. With 1 base removed from V and 3 bases from J, the gap between germline ends came to 6 bases. DNA of the CDR3: TGTGCCAGCAGCTTAGGAGTTCACACTGAAGCTTTCTTT. Residues: CASSLGVHTEAFF.

The chain is built from TRBV7-6 and TRBJ2-5, with 9 bases matching TRBD2. V was clipped by 0 bases and J by 0 bases; unmatched bases: 8. Germline loops: CDR1 SGHVS, CDR2 FNYEAQ. This CDR3 contains 18 residues. CDR3 DNA sequence: TGTGCCAGCAGCTTAGCTGGCGGGGGGGTTCGGTACCAAGAGACCCAGTACTTC. Translating it yields CASSLAGGGVRYQETQYF.

The rearrangement uses TRBV9 and TRBJ1-3, with 10 bases matching TRBD1. Germline V gene sequence: CDR1 SGDLS, CDR2 YYNGEE. Trimming cost V 1 base and J 2 bases; bases outside gene matches: 6. The CDR3 sequence is 17 residues long. The CDR3 sequence is CASSVSGQGPTGNTIYF. The CDR3 bases are TGTGCCAGCAGCGTATCGGGACAGGGGCCAACTGGAAACACCATATATTTT.

Many counts were recorded for this clonotype. The J gene is TRBJ2-1, the V gene TRBV12-3 or TRBV12-4; 7 bases fit TRBD1. V shed 6 bases, J shed 0 bases, and the junction held 5 bases outside the gene matches. This CDR3 has 15 amino acids. CDR3 sequence: CASSRRTGSYNEQFF. The CDR3 DNA reads TGTGCCAGCAGCCGTCGGACAGGCTCCTACAATGAGCAGTTCTTC.

In its sample, this clonotype was seen once. The junction departs from the called germline gene at one end, perhaps through a read error. The chain joins TRBV3-1 to TRBJ1-2, with 7 bases matching TRBD1. CDR3 length: 15 amino acids. Looked up from germline, CDR1 is LGHDT and CDR2 is YNNKEL (reference sequence). The CDR3 DNA follows: TGTGCCAGCGGCCACACAGGGGAGCATAACTATGGCTACACCTTC. It translates to CASGHTGEHNYGYTF. The full variable domain, in which reference TRBV3-1 and TRBJ1-2 provide the parts outside the CDR3, is DTAVSQTPKYLVTQMGNDKSIKCEQNLGHDTMYWYKQDSKKFLKIMFSYNNKELIINETVPNRFSPKSPDKAHLNLHINSLELGDSAVYFCASGHTGEHNYGYTFGSGTRLTVV.

The chain recombines TRBV18 with TRBJ1-5; D gene unclear. Trimming removed 0 bases from V and 6 bases from J, with 12 bases in between. The CDR3 is made up of 15 amino acids. Germline-derived CDR1 and CDR2 are KGHSH and LQKENI. The CDR3 sequence: CASSPPEPGGQPQHF. CDR3 in DNA: TGTGCCAGCTCACCACCGGAACCTGGTGGTCAGCCCCAGCATTTT.